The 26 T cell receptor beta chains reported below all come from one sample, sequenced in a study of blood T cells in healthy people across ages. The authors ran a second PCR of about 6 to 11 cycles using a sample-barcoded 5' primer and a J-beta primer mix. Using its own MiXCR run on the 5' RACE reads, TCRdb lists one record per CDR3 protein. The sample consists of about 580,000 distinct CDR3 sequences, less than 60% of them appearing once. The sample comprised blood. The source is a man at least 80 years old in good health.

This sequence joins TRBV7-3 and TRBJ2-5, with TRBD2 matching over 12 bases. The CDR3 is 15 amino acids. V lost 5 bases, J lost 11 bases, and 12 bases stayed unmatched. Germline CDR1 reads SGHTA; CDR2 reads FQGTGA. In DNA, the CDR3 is TGTGCCAGCAGCCGCCTAGCGGGAGGGGTCGATGAGCAGTACTTC. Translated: CASSRLAGGVDEQYF.

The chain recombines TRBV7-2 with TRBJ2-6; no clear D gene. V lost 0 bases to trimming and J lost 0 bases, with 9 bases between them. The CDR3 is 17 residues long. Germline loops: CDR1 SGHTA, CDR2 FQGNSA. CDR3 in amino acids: CASSLAGGSSGANVLTF. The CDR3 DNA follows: TGTGCCAGCAGCTTAGCGGGCGGAAGCTCTGGGGCCAACGTCCTGACTTTC.

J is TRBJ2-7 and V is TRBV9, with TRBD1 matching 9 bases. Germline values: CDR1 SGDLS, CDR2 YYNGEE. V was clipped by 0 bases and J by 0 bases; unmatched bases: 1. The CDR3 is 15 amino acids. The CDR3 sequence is CASSVGTGVSYEQYF. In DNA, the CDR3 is TGTGCCAGCAGCGTAGGGACAGGGGTCTCCTACGAGCAGTACTTC.

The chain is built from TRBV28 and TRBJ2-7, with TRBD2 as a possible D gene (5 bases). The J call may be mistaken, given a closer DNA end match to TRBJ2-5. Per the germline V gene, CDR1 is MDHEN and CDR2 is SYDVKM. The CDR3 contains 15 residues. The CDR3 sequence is CASSLLSGSGETQYF. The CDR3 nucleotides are TGTGCCAGCAGCCTTTTGTCGGGGTCGGGGGAGACCCAGTACTTC.

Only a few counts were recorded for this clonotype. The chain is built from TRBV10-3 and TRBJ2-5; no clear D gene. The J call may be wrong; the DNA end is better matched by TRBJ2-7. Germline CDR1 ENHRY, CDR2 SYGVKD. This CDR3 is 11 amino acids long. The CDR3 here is CAISDQYEQYF. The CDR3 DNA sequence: TGTGCCATCAGTGACCAGTACGAGCAGTACTTC.

CDR3 DNA sequence: TGCAGTGCTTGGCTAGCGGAAAATGAGCAGTTCTTC. Protein sequence: CSAWLAENEQFF. The chain links TRBV20-1 to TRBJ2-1, with TRBD2 matching 7 bases. The CDR3 extends over 12 amino acids. Germline trimming cut 5 bases from V and 7 bases from J; bases unmatched to any gene: 5. Per the germline V gene, CDR1 is DFQATT and CDR2 is SNEGSKA (reference sequence).

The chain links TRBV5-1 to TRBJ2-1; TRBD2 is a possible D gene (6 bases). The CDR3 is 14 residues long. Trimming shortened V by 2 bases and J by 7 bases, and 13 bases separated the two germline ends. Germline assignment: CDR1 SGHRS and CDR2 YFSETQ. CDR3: CASSFELAINEQFF. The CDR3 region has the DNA TGCGCCAGCAGCTTCGAGCTAGCGATAAATGAGCAGTTCTTC.

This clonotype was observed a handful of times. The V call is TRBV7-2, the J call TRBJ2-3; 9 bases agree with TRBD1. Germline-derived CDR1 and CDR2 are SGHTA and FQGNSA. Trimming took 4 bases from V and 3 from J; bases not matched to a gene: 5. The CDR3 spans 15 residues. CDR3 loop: CASSSTGGITDTQYF. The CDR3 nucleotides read TGTGCCAGCAGCTCGACAGGGGGAATAACAGATACGCAGTATTTT. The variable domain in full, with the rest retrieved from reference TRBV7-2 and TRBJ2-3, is GAGVSQSPSNKVTEKGKDVELRCDPISGHTALYWYRQSLGQGLEFLIYFQGNSAPDKSGLPSDRFSAERTGGSVSTLTIQRTQQEDSAVYLCASSSTGGITDTQYFGPGTRLTVL.

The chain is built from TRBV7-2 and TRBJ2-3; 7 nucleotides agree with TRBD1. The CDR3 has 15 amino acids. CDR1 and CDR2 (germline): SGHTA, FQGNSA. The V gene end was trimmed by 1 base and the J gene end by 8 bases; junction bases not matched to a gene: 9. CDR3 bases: TGTGCCAGCAGCTTAGGCCCCGGAGAGGGGGCTACGCAGTATTTT. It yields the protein CASSLGPGEGATQYF.

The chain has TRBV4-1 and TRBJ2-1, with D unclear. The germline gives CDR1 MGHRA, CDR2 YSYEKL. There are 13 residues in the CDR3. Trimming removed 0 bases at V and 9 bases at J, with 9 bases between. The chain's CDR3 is CASSQEVTGEQFF. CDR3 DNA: TGCGCCAGCAGCCAAGAAGTGACTGGTGAGCAGTTCTTC.

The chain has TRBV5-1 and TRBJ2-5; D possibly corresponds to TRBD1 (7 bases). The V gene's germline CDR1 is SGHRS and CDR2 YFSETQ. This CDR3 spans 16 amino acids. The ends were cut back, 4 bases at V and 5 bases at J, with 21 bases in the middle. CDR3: CASSPGTVLAEETQYF. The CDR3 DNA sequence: TGCGCCAGCAGCCCCGGGACAGTACTAGCCGAGGAGACCCAGTACTTC.

The CDR3 DNA follows: TGTGCCTCCGGGCGAATTGGGCACTACGAGCAGTACTTC. Residues: CASGRIGHYEQYF. V is TRBV28 and J is TRBJ2-7; no definite D call. Germline V gives CDR1 MDHEN, CDR2 SYDVKM. V lost 11 bases and J lost 3, with 17 bases in between. The CDR3 is made up of 13 amino acids.

DNA for the CDR3: TGTGCCAGGAGGGGACTAGCGGTCACAGATACGCAGTATTTT. It yields the protein CARRGLAVTDTQYF. The chain uses TRBV21-1 and TRBJ2-3; the table names TRBD2, a call not compared with the DNA. TRBV21-1 corresponds to a pseudogene. The CDR3 length is 14 residues.

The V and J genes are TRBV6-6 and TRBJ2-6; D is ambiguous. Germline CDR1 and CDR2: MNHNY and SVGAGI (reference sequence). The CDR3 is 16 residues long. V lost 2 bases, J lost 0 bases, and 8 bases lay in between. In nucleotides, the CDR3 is TGTGCCAGCAGTTACCTGGGAACCTCTGGGGCCAACGTCCTGACTTTC. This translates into CASSYLGTSGANVLTF.

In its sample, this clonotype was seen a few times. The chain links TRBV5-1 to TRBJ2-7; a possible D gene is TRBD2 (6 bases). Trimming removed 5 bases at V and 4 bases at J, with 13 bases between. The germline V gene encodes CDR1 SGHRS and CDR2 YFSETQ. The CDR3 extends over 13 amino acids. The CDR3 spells CASRLGGLYEQYF. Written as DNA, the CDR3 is TGCGCCAGCAGACTAGGAGGGTTGTACGAGCAGTACTTC.

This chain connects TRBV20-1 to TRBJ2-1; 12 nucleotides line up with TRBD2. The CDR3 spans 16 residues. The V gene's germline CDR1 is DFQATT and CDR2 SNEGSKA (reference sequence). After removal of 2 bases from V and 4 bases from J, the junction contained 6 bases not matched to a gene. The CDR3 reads CSARLRTSGKYNEQFF. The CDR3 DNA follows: TGCAGTGCTAGACTTCGGACTAGCGGGAAATACAATGAGCAGTTCTTC.

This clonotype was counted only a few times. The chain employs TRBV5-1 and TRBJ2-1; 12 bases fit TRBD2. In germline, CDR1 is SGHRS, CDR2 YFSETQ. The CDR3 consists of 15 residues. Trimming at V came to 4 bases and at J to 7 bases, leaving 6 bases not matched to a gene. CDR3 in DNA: TGCGCCAGCAGCCCCCTAGCGGGGGGGCGGAATGAGCAGTTCTTC. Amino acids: CASSPLAGGRNEQFF.

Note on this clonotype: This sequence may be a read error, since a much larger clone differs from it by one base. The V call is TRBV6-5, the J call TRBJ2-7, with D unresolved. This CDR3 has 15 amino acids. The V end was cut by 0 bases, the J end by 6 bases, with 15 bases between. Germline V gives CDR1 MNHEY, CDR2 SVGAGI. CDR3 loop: CASSYSVLRVSEQYF. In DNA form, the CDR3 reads TGTGCCAGCAGTTACTCCGTCCTTCGAGTTTCCGAGCAGTACTTC.

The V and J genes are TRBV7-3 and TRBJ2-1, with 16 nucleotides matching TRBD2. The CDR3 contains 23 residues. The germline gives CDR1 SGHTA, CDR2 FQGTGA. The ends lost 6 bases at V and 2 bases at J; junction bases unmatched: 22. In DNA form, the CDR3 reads TGTGCCAGCAGTTCAACGGGACTAGCGGGAGGGGGTTATAGCTTCCGGGCCTACAATGAGCAGTTCTTC. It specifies CASSSTGLAGGGYSFRAYNEQFF.

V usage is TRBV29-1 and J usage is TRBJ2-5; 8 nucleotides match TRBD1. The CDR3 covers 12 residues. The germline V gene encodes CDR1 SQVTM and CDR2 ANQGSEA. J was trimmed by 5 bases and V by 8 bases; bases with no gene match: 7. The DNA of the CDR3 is TGCAGCTCTCTTGGACAGGGCGAGACCCAGTACTTC. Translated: CSSLGQGETQYF.

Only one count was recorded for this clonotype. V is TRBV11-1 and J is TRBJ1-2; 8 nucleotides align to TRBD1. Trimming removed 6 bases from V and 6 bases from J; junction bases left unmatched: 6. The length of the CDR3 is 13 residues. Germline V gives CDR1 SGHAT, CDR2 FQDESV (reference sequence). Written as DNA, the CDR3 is TGTGCCAGCAGATCGACAGGGGTCGATGGCTACACCTTC. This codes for CASRSTGVDGYTF. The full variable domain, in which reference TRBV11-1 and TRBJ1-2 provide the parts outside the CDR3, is EAEVAQSPRYKITEKSQAVAFWCDPISGHATLYWYRQILGQGPELLVQFQDESVVDDSQLPKDRFSAERLKGVDSTLKIQPAELGDSAMYLCASRSTGVDGYTFGSGTRLTVV.

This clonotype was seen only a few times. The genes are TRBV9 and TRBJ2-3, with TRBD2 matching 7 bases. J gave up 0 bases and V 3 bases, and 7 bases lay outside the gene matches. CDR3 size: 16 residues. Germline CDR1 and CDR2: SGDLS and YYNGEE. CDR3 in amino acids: CASSALAEPSTDTQYF. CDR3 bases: TGTGCCAGCAGCGCCCTAGCGGAACCTAGCACAGATACGCAGTATTTT.

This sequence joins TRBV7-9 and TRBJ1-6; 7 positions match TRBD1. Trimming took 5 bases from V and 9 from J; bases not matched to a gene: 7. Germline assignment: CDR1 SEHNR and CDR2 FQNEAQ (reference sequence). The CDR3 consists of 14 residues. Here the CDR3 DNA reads TGTGCCAGCAGCCACGGACAGGTGCTTTCACCCCTCCACTTT. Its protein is CASSHGQVLSPLHF.

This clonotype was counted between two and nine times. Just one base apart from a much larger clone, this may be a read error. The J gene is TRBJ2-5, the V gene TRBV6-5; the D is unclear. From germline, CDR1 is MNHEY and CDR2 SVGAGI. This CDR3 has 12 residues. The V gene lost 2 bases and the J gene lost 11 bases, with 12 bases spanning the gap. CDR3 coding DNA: TGTGCCAGCAGTTACGCCTTTGGTGAGCAGTACTTC. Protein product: CASSYAFGEQYF.

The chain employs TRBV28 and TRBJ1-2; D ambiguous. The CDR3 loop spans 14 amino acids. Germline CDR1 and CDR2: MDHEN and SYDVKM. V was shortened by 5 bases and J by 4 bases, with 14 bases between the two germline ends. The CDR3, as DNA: TGTGCCAGCAGTCCCCTAACAAATATCTATGGCTACACCTTC. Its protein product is CASSPLTNIYGYTF.

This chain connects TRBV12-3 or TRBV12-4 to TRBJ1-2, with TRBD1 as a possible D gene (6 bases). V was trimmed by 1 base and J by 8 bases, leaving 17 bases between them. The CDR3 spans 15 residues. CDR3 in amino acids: CASSLVGGQMGGYTF. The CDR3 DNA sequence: TGTGCCAGCAGTTTAGTAGGGGGGCAAATGGGAGGCTACACCTTC.